A single sample gave rise to the 24 T cell receptor beta chains below, sequenced in a study of blood T cell repertoires in COVID-19. Measured with immunoSEQ multiplex PCR; TCRdb has only the in-frame clones, and not every one. The sample consists of about 180,000 clones, 75% to 80% of them appearing once. The sample was peripheral blood. The receptors derive from a woman in her seventies with acute or convalescent COVID-19.

The gene calls are TRBV11-2 and TRBJ2-5; 9 bases line up with TRBD1. V lost 5 bases, J lost 2 bases, and 0 bases stayed unmatched. Germline V gives CDR1 SGHAT, CDR2 FQNNGV. The CDR3 has 13 amino acids. Written as DNA, the CDR3 is TGTGCCAGCAGCGACAGGGGGCAAGAGACCCAGTACTTC. It codes for CASSDRGQETQYF.

The chain employs TRBV6-1 and TRBJ1-4; D remains ambiguous. Germline assignment: CDR1 MNHNS and CDR2 SASEGT. The germline V and J ends were trimmed by 3 bases and 8 bases, with 16 bases remaining between them. The CDR3 is 15 residues long. The CDR3 reads CASSDSAREMEKLFF. The CDR3 nucleotides are TGTGCCAGCAGTGATAGTGCGCGGGAGATGGAAAAACTGTTTTTT.

The gene calls are TRBV29-1 and TRBJ2-1; D not resolved. CDR1 SQVTM and CDR2 ANQGSEA come from the germline V gene. The CDR3 has 15 amino acids. V was clipped by 1 base and J by 0 bases, with 10 bases between them. The CDR3 loop reads CSVEAPASSYNEQFF. CDR3 coding DNA: TGCAGCGTTGAAGCCCCTGCTAGCTCCTACAATGAGCAGTTCTTC.

The chain carries TRBV30 and TRBJ2-2; D is perhaps TRBD1 (5 bases). CDR3 size: 12 residues. Germline-derived CDR1 and CDR2 are GTSNPN and SVGIG (reference sequence). Trimming took off 5 bases at V and 6 bases at J, with 10 bases between the two ends. The CDR3 nucleotides read TGTGCCTGGGGACACCTCGCCGGGGAGCTGTTTTTT. Translating gives CAWGHLAGELFF.

The chain recombines TRBV6-5 with TRBJ2-5; a possible D gene is TRBD2 (6 bases). Germline-derived CDR1 and CDR2 are MNHEY and SVGAGI. The CDR3 runs 13 residues. V was trimmed by 7 bases and J by 4 bases, leaving 13 bases between them. This chain's CDR3 is CASTTEGRETQYF. Written as DNA, the CDR3 is TGTGCCAGCACCACGGAGGGTCGAGAGACCCAGTACTTC.

V usage is TRBV27 and J usage is TRBJ2-5; 8 nucleotides match TRBD1. The V segment lost 0 bases and the J segment 5 bases; nucleotides outside the gene matches: 8. The length of the CDR3 is 16 residues. Germline CDR1 MNHEY, CDR2 SMNVEV (reference sequence). CDR3 DNA: TGTGCCAGCAGTTTATCGAAAACGGACAGGGCTGAGACCCAGTACTTC. Translating it yields CASSLSKTDRAETQYF.

The rearrangement uses TRBV5-1 and TRBJ2-1; the D is unclear. V was shortened by 0 bases and J by 9 bases, with 10 bases between the two germline ends. The germline V gene has CDR1 SGHRS and CDR2 YFSETQ. The CDR3 covers 13 residues. Here the CDR3 DNA reads TGCGCCAGCAGCTTGGCGGGTAGCACTGAGCAGTTCTTC. It is translated as CASSLAGSTEQFF.

The chain uses TRBV29-1 and TRBJ1-1; D might be TRBD1 (5 bases). Germline-derived CDR1 and CDR2 are SQVTM and ANQGSEA. V was shortened by 6 bases and J by 5 bases, with 7 bases between the two germline ends. The CDR3 covers 10 residues. The CDR3 sequence is CSVGPTEAFF. In DNA form, the CDR3 reads TGCAGCGTGGGGCCAACTGAAGCTTTCTTT.

V and J are TRBV11-2 and TRBJ2-3; a weak D match, TRBD1 (5 bases). CDR3 length: 16 amino acids. The V and J ends lost 5 bases and 4 bases respectively, with 19 bases between them. CDR1 and CDR2 from the germline V gene are SGHAT and FQNNGV. The CDR3 DNA is TGTGCCAGCAGCCCGCGGACAAGTCAAGTATCAGATACGCAGTATTTT. Protein product: CASSPRTSQVSDTQYF.

The CDR3 is CASRGGAKNIQYF. CDR3 DNA sequence: TGTGCCAGCCGGGGGGGAGCCAAAAACATTCAGTACTTC. V gene TRBV27 combines with J gene TRBJ2-4, with TRBD2 matching 8 bases. V trimming: 8 bases; J trimming: 0 bases; junction bases outside the gene matches: 0. The germline V gene has CDR1 MNHEY and CDR2 SMNVEV (reference sequence). This CDR3 has 13 residues.

This sequence joins TRBV6-4 and TRBJ2-1; weak D call: TRBD1 (6 bases). Germline CDR1 reads MRHNA; CDR2 reads SNTAGT. V lost 3 bases and J 7 bases, leaving 7 bases between the germline ends. The CDR3 totals 12 residues. CDR3 bases: TGTGCCAGCAGTGAACAGGGAAATGAGCAGTTCTTC. It codes for CASSEQGNEQFF.

The chain recombines TRBV4-2 with TRBJ2-7; 11 positions match TRBD1. V lost 0 bases to trimming and J lost 8 bases; unmatched junction nucleotides: 6. The CDR3 runs to 15 residues. Germline CDR1 is LGHNA and CDR2 is YNFKEQ. DNA for the CDR3: TGTGCCAGCAGCCAAGAAGAGGGACAGGGGGATAAGCAGTACTTC. Protein sequence: CASSQEEGQGDKQYF.

The chain combines TRBV5-6 with TRBJ2-7; the match to TRBD1 covers 11 bases. The V gene's germline CDR1 is SGHDT and CDR2 YYEEEE. V dropped 7 bases and J dropped 6; count of bases not matched to a gene: 9. This CDR3 has 14 amino acids. CDR3 DNA sequence: TGTGCCAGCCAGGGGGACAGGGGGTCGCGCGAGCAGTACTTC. It encodes CASQGDRGSREQYF.

This chain links TRBV5-5 with TRBJ1-1; D not resolved. This CDR3 has 13 residues. V lost 0 bases, J lost 1 base, and 4 bases lay in between. Germline V gene sequence: CDR1 SGHKS, CDR2 YYEKEE (reference sequence). This CDR3 reads CASSLARNTEAFF. The CDR3 DNA sequence: TGTGCCAGCAGCTTGGCGCGGAACACTGAAGCTTTCTTT.

The table lists this clone with a count of one. The rearrangement links TRBV10-3 to TRBJ1-1, with 7 bases identical to TRBD1. CDR1 and CDR2 from the germline V gene are ENHRY and SYGVKD. The CDR3 runs 13 residues. V trimming: 2 bases; J trimming: 5 bases; junction bases outside the gene matches: 2. The chain's CDR3 is CAISETGVTEAFF. CDR3 coding DNA: TGTGCCATCAGTGAGACAGGGGTTACTGAAGCTTTCTTT.

The J gene is TRBJ2-2, the V gene TRBV6-5, with TRBD2 matching over 9 bases. CDR1 is MNHEY and CDR2 is SVGAGI in the germline V gene. The trim removed 7 bases at V and 1 base at J, leaving 4 bases unmatched. The CDR3 covers 15 residues. CDR3 DNA: TGTGCCAGCAAGCGGACTAGCGAGAACACCGGGGAGCTGTTTTTT. Translating gives CASKRTSENTGELFF.

The chain recombines TRBV2 with TRBJ2-5; maybe TRBD1 (5 bases). Germline V gives CDR1 SNHLY, CDR2 FYNNEI. This CDR3 contains 13 residues. The CDR3 reads CGGGANLQETQYF. In nucleotides, the CDR3 is TGTGGGGGTGGGGCCAACCTTCAAGAGACCCAGTACTTC.

This rearrangement joins TRBV12-3 or TRBV12-4 to TRBJ1-6; tentative D call: TRBD1 (5 bases). The CDR3 loop spans 13 amino acids. V lost 9 bases and J lost 5, with 11 bases in between. The CDR3: CASSTVNNSPLHF. CDR3 bases: TGTGCCAGTTCGACAGTGAATAATTCACCCCTCCACTTT.

J is TRBJ1-3 and V is TRBV5-5; 12 bases line up with TRBD1. V shed 2 bases, J shed 5 bases, and the junction held 5 bases outside the gene matches. The CDR3 contains 16 residues. The germline V gene has CDR1 SGHKS and CDR2 YYEKEE (reference sequence). CDR3 sequence reads: CASSFGTGGLRNTIYF. The DNA for the CDR3 is TGTGCCAGCAGCTTTGGGACAGGGGGCTTGAGAAACACCATATATTTT.

This chain joins TRBV5-1 and TRBJ2-3; 7 bases map to TRBD1. The germline V gene encodes CDR1 SGHRS and CDR2 YFSETQ. The V and J ends lost 0 bases and 7 bases, in that order; junction bases with no gene match: 2. The CDR3 runs 13 residues. Here the CDR3 reads CASSLAGGYTQYF. The CDR3 region has the DNA TGCGCCAGCAGCTTGGCAGGGGGTTATACGCAGTATTTT. The variable domain in full, completed from reference TRBV5-1 and TRBJ2-3, reads KAGVTQTPRYLIKTRGQQVTLSCSPISGHRSVSWYQQTPGQGLQFLFEYFSETQRNKGNFPGRFSGRQFSNSRSEMNVSTLELGDSALYLCASSLAGGYTQYFGPGTRLTVL.

The chain has TRBV11-3 and TRBJ2-7; 10 bases fit TRBD1. Germline CDR1 reads SGHNT; CDR2 reads YENEEA. The V segment lost 5 bases and the J segment 5 bases; nucleotides outside the gene matches: 3. This CDR3 is 13 amino acids long. The CDR3 sequence: CASSTGQGHEQYF. Here the CDR3 DNA reads TGTGCCAGCAGCACGGGACAGGGGCACGAGCAGTACTTC.

V and J are TRBV24-1 and TRBJ1-5; D may be TRBD1 (6 bases). Germline V CDR1 and CDR2: KGHDR, SFDVKD. CDR3 length equals 16 residues. V was shortened by 3 bases and J by 6 bases, with 17 bases between the two germline ends. The CDR3 spells CATSDSAAGAGQPQHF. DNA for the CDR3: TGTGCCACCAGTGATAGTGCCGCAGGGGCTGGTCAGCCCCAGCATTTT.

V and J are TRBV30 and TRBJ2-5; D perhaps matches TRBD2 (6 bases). V was shortened by 3 bases and J by 4 bases, with 12 bases between the two germline ends. Germline V gives CDR1 GTSNPN, CDR2 SVGIG (reference sequence). The CDR3 contains 13 residues. CDR3: CAWSGLQRETQYF. CDR3 DNA sequence: TGTGCCTGGAGCGGACTACAGCGAGAGACCCAGTACTTC.

The J gene is TRBJ1-1, the V gene TRBV25-1; D is unresolved. V gave up 1 base and J gave up 2 bases, with 5 bases separating them. In germline, CDR1 is MGHDK, CDR2 SYGVNS. The CDR3 has 13 amino acids. The CDR3 sequence: CASSEFSNTEAFF. The CDR3 DNA is TGTGCCAGCAGTGAATTTTCTAACACTGAAGCTTTCTTT. Looking up the rest from reference TRBV25-1 and TRBJ1-1 gives the full variable domain: EADIYQTPRYLVIGTGKKITLECSQTMGHDKMYWYQQDPGMELHLIHYSYGVNSTEKGDLSSESTVSRIRTEHFPLTLESARPSHTSQYLCASSEFSNTEAFFGQGTRLTVV.